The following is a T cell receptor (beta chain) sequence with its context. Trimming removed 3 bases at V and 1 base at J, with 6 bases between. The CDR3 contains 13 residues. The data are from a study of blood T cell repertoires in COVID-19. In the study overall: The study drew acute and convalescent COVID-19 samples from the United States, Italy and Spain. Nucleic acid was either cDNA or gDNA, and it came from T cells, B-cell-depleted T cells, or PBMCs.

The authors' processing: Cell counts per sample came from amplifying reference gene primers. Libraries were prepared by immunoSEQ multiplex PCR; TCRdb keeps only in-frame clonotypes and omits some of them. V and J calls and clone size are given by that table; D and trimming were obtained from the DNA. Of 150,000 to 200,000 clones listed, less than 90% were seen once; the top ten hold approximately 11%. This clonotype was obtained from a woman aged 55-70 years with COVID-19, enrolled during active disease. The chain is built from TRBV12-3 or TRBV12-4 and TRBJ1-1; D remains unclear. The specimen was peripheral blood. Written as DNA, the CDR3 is TGTGCCAGCAGTTTTCCAGGGAACACTGAAGCTTTCTTT. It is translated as CASSFPGNTEAFF.